This entry lists 14 T cell receptor beta chains sequenced from one sample in a study of T cell repertoires in cytomegalovirus infection. TCRdb re-called the reads through MiXCR, storing one row per CDR3 protein. The sample has 400,000 or so distinct CDR3 sequences, around 18% seen once. Material for sequencing was PBMCs. The receptor set was obtained from a human donor in good health (CMV status not recorded). Some clones in this sample may be carry-over from other donors' samples.

J is TRBJ2-1 and V is TRBV4-1, with D hard to call. The germline V gene encodes CDR1 MGHRA and CDR2 YSYEKL. Between the trimmed V and J ends, which lost 4 bases and 6 bases, there was a span of 19 bases. There are 16 residues in the CDR3. Written as DNA, the CDR3 is TGCGCCAGCAGCCCCCGGTTCGAGCCTACAACCAATGAGCAGTTCTTC. The encoded protein is CASSPRFEPTTNEQFF.

Ten or more counts support this clonotype. The CDR3 reads CSARVAGQGGNTEAFF. The CDR3 nucleotides are TGCAGTGCTAGAGTTGCGGGGCAGGGAGGGAACACTGAAGCTTTCTTT. The J gene is TRBJ1-1, the V gene TRBV20-1, with D perhaps matching TRBD1 (5 bases). This CDR3 is 16 amino acids long. The germline V gene encodes CDR1 DFQATT and CDR2 SNEGSKA (reference sequence). Deletions cut 1 base from V and 1 base from J, with 16 bases between.

This clonotype was seen only a few times. This sequence joins TRBV19 and TRBJ2-3, with D perhaps assigned TRBD1 or TRBD2 (6 bases each). V was trimmed by 5 bases and J by 10 bases, leaving 13 bases between them. Germline V lookup: CDR1 LNHDA, CDR2 SQIVND (reference sequence). The CDR3 contains 12 residues. CDR3 bases: TGTGCCAGTAGTCCCACAGGGACTGCGCAGTATTTT. It is translated as CASSPTGTAQYF.

For this clonotype: This may arise from a read error, as a much more abundant clone is one base away. The DNA for the CDR3 is TGTGCCGGCAGCTTAGCCGGGACAGTTAATCAGCCCCAGCATTTT. Its translation is CAGSLAGTVNQPQHF. V gene TRBV7-2 combines with J gene TRBJ1-5; 7 bases line up with TRBD1. The CDR3 length is 15 residues. The germline V gene has CDR1 SGHTA and CDR2 FQGNSA.

The J gene is TRBJ2-7, the V gene TRBV6-2 or TRBV6-3, with D maybe TRBD1 (6 bases). Looked up from germline, CDR1 is MNHEY and CDR2 is SVGEGT. The CDR3 length is 15 residues. Between the trimmed V and J ends, which lost 6 bases and 3 bases, there was a span of 18 bases. The CDR3 DNA is TGTGCCAGCAGAGCGACAGGTCGGCTTCTCTACGAGCAGTACTTC. This encodes CASRATGRLLYEQYF.

This clonotype appeared many times. The chain joins TRBV7-9 to TRBJ2-1; TRBD2 aligns across 13 bases. CDR3 length: 17 amino acids. With V trimmed by 5 bases and J by 6 bases, 10 bases remained unmatched. CDR1 is SEHNR, CDR2 FQNEAQ, per germline (reference sequence). As DNA, the CDR3 is TGTGCCAGCAGCCGGACTAGCGGGAGCAGGAGAGGCAATGAGCAGTTCTTC. It encodes CASSRTSGSRRGNEQFF.

This clonotype has more than one count but fewer than ten. The DNA for the CDR3 is TGTGCCACCCAACGGGGGAGGGACCATGGCTACACCTTC. Translated: CATQRGRDHGYTF. This chain joins TRBV19 and TRBJ1-2; tentative D call: TRBD1 (5 bases). CDR3 length: 13 amino acids. Trimming shortened V by 10 bases and J by 6 bases, and 18 bases separated the two germline ends. Germline loops: CDR1 LNHDA, CDR2 SQIVND (reference sequence).

This clonotype came up many times. This chain joins TRBV28 and TRBJ1-5, with D possibly TRBD1 on 5 matching bases. The V gene lost 7 bases and the J gene lost 7 bases, with 23 bases spanning the gap. Germline lookup yields CDR1 MDHEN and CDR2 SYDVKM. The CDR3 spans 16 residues. DNA for the CDR3: TGTGCCAGCAAACCCGGGGGGTGGGGATCGGGGCAGCCCCAGCATTTT. It translates to CASKPGGWGSGQPQHF.

This clonotype was observed a handful of times. This chain connects TRBV5-1 to TRBJ2-4; D is undetermined. The CDR3 has 15 amino acids. V lost 4 bases, J lost 6 bases, and 17 bases lay in between. In germline, CDR1 is SGHRS, CDR2 YFSETQ. The CDR3 spells CASSPTLSHGNIQYF. DNA of the CDR3: TGCGCCAGCAGCCCCACCCTTAGCCACGGAAACATTCAGTACTTC.

This clonotype showed up many times. V and J are TRBV7-2 and TRBJ1-6; D call uncertain. The CDR3 runs 14 residues. CDR1 is SGHTA and CDR2 is FQGNSA in the germline V gene. Trimming removed 1 base from V and 7 bases from J, with 8 bases in between. Here the CDR3 DNA reads TGTGCCAGCAGCTTAGAGGCCAGGAATTCACCCCTCCACTTT. As protein: CASSLEARNSPLHF.

This clonotype was found once. This chain connects TRBV20-1 to TRBJ2-1, with 11 bases that match TRBD2. The germline gives CDR1 DFQATT, CDR2 SNEGSKA (reference sequence). The CDR3 has 18 amino acids. V lost 5 bases and J lost 2; bases outside the gene matches: 14. The CDR3 spells CSAYAPSGRFTAYNEQFF. The CDR3 DNA is TGCAGTGCTTATGCCCCTAGCGGGAGGTTCACCGCCTACAATGAGCAGTTCTTC.

This clonotype was seen many times. This chain uses TRBV7-2 with TRBJ2-3; D unresolved. Germline V gene lookup returns CDR1 SGHTA and CDR2 FQGNSA. The CDR3 runs to 13 residues. The V gene lost 3 bases and the J gene lost 2 bases, with 6 bases spanning the gap. The CDR3 sequence is CASSLPPTDTQYF. In DNA, the CDR3 is TGTGCCAGCAGCTTGCCACCCACAGATACGCAGTATTTT. Complete variable domain (other parts from reference TRBV7-2 and TRBJ2-3): GAGVSQSPSNKVTEKGKDVELRCDPISGHTALYWYRQSLGQGLEFLIYFQGNSAPDKSGLPSDRFSAERTGGSVSTLTIQRTQQEDSAVYLCASSLPPTDTQYFGPGTRLTVL.

This chain uses TRBV10-2 with TRBJ2-2, with D uncertain. V was trimmed by 3 bases and J by 10 bases, leaving 6 bases between them. The V gene's germline CDR1 is WSHSY and CDR2 SAAADI. The CDR3 spans 11 residues. The CDR3 region is CASSDLPELFF. The DNA for the CDR3 is TGCGCCAGCAGTGATCTTCCGGAGCTGTTTTTT.

This clonotype came up a few times. The chain is built from TRBV12-3 or TRBV12-4 and TRBJ1-3, with D perhaps matching TRBD1 (5 bases). The CDR3 is 14 amino acids. Trimming left V 7 bases short and J 4 bases short, with 14 bases between. In DNA, the CDR3 is TGTGCCAGCACCAAGACAGCCCCGGGAAACACCATATATTTT. Encoded protein: CASTKTAPGNTIYF.